This T cell receptor beta chain came from a study of blood T cell repertoires in COVID-19. Original processing notes: Estimation of nucleated cell counts relied on the amplification of reference gene primers. Measured with immunoSEQ multiplex PCR; TCRdb has only the in-frame clones, and not every one. V, J and clone size derive from that table, while D and trimming were established from the DNA sequence. The sample lists roughly 140,000 clones, approximately 90% occurring once. Sequencing used peripheral blood. The TCR comes from a woman aged 40 to 55 with acute or convalescent COVID-19.

The CDR3: CASRPARGDYGYTF. CDR3 in DNA: TGTGCCAGCAGACCCGCCCGGGGGGACTATGGCTACACCTTC. The chain is built from TRBV27 and TRBJ1-2; D is perhaps TRBD1 (5 bases). Germline CDR1 MNHEY, CDR2 SMNVEV (reference sequence). The CDR3 runs to 14 residues. V shed 6 bases and J shed 3 bases, with 14 bases lying between them.